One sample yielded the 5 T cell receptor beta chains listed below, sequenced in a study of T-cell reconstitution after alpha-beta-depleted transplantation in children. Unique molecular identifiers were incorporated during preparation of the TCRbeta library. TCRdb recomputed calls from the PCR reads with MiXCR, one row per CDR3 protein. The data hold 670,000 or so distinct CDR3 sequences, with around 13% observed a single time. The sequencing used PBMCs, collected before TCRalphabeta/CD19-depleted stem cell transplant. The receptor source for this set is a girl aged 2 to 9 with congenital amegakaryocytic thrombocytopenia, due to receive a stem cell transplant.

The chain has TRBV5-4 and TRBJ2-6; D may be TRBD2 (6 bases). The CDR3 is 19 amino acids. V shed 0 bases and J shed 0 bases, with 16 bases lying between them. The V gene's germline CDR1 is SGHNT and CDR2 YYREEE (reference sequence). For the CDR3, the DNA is TGTGCCAGCAGCTTGGAACCTAGCGCCCCGAGCTCTGGGGCCAACGTCCTGACTTTC. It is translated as CASSLEPSAPSSGANVLTF.

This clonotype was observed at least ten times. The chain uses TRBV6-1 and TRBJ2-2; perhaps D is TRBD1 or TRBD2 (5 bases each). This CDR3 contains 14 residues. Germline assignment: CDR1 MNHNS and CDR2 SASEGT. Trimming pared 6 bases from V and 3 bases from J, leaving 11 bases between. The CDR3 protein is CASSFGTDTGELFF. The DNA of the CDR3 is TGTGCCAGCAGCTTCGGGACGGACACCGGGGAGCTGTTTTTT.

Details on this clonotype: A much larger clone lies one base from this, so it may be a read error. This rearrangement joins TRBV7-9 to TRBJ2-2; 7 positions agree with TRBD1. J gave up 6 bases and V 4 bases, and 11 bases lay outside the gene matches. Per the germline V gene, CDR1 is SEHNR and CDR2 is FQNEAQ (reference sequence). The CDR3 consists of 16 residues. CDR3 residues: CASSSDRSHNAGELFF. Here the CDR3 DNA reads TGTGCCAGCAGCTCGGACAGGTCCCATAACGCCGGGGAGCTGTTTTTT.

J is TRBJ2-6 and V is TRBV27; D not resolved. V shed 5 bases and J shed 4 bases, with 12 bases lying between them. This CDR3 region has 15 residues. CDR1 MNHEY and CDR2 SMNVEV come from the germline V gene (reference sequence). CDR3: CASSPLYTGANVLTF. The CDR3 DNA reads TGTGCCAGCAGTCCTCTCTATACGGGGGCCAACGTCCTGACTTTC.

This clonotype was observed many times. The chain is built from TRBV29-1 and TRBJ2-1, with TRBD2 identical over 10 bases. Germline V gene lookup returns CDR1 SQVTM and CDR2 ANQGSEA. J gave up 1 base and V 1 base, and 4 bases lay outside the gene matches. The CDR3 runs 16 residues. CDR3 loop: CSVEGLAGVSYNEQFF. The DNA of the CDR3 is TGCAGCGTTGAAGGCCTAGCGGGAGTGTCCTACAATGAGCAGTTCTTC.